A selection of T cell receptor beta chains follows, all from one sample in a study of blood T cell repertoires in COVID-19. The protocol was immunoSEQ multiplex PCR, while the TCRdb copy is restricted to in-frame clones and leaves out a portion. The sample has 200,000 to 250,000 clones, about 82% seen once. Material for sequencing was peripheral blood. Receptors were obtained from a woman aged 80 or older with COVID-19, enrolled during active disease. CDR3s include the opening cysteine and the closing phenylalanine or tryptophan. D genes are given only for firm matches. Clone sizes are given selectively: once, few, many, or a class where the clone is expanded.

TGCGCCAGCAGCTTCCCCACAGGGGACTATGGCTACACCTTC	CASSFPTGDYGYTF	TRBD1	TRBJ1-2	TRBV5-1	NA
TGTGCCAGCAGCTTTGCGGGGGGCAGTGAGCAGTTCTTC	CASSFAGGSEQFF	TRBD2	TRBJ2-1	TRBV7-2	few
TGTGCCAGCAGTCGGACAGGGGGCTCTAATTTGGCCAATCAGCCCCAGCATTTT	CASSRTGGSNLANQPQHF	TRBD1	TRBJ1-5	TRBV27	NA
TGTGCCAGCAGCACAGGACAGGGAGGCAATCAGCCCCAGCATTTT	CASSTGQGGNQPQHF	TRBD1	TRBJ1-5	TRBV11-2	NA
TGTGCCAGCAGCCAAGATGGCGCGACAGGGAATTCGGGGGGCTACACCTTC	CASSQDGATGNSGGYTF	TRBD1	TRBJ1-2	TRBV4-2	NA
TGTGCCTGGAGTATCCGATCGACAGGCGGTGAATATGGCTACACCTTC	CAWSIRSTGGEYGYTF	NA	TRBJ1-2	TRBV30	NA
TGTGCCAGCAGCGTCGGTAGCCGTCTCACCGGGGAGCTGTTTTTT	CASSVGSRLTGELFF	NA	TRBJ2-2	TRBV9	NA
TGTGCCAGCAGCCTATTCGACGAGCAGTACTTC	CASSLFDEQYF	NA	TRBJ2-7	TRBV14	NA
TGCGCCAGCAGCCAAGACTTACAGGGGGCCCTGTCCTACAATGAGCAGTTCTTC	CASSQDLQGALSYNEQFF	TRBD1	TRBJ2-1	TRBV4-3	NA
TGTGCCAGCAGCCCACAGGGGGCCCTAAGTGAAAAACTGTTTTTT	CASSPQGALSEKLFF	TRBD1	TRBJ1-4	TRBV6-5	NA
TGTGCCAGCAGCTCGGGACTAAATATATACGAGCAGTACTTC	CASSSGLNIYEQYF	TRBD2	TRBJ2-7	TRBV7-2	NA
TGCGCCAGCAGCTTGTCCCCACGAGGGAGTACCCAGGCAGATACGCAGTATTTT	CASSLSPRGSTQADTQYF	NA	TRBJ2-3	TRBV5-1	few
TGTGCTAGCGGGTTCGGTAATGAAAAACTGTTTTTT	CASGFGNEKLFF	NA	TRBJ1-4	TRBV15	NA
TGTGCCAGCAGCTTACAGGGAAAAGGTGGTGAAAAACTGTTTTTT	CASSLQGKGGEKLFF	NA	TRBJ1-4	TRBV11-2	NA
TGTGCCAGCAGTCGTACCGGGACAGGGGTGGATGGCTACACCTTC	CASSRTGTGVDGYTF	TRBD1	TRBJ1-2	TRBV6-5	few
TGTGCCAGTAGTCCGTATAAGGGACAGGGGGCTGGTCAGCCCCAGCATTTT	CASSPYKGQGAGQPQHF	TRBD1	TRBJ1-5	TRBV19	once
TGTGCCAGCAGCTTAGTCCCGGGACTAGGGTACCAAGAGACCCAGTACTTC	CASSLVPGLGYQETQYF	TRBD2	TRBJ2-5	TRBV7-8	NA
TGCGCCAGCAGCTTGGAAGGGACAAACAATAATTCACCCCTCCACTTT	CASSLEGTNNNSPLHF	NA	TRBJ1-6	TRBV5-1	NA
TGCGCCAGCAGCCTCCAGAGGACAGATACGCAGTATTTT	CASSLQRTDTQYF	NA	TRBJ2-3	TRBV4-1	NA
TGCGCCAGCAGCCACCTTACTAGCGGGGGACACTACGAGCAGTACTTC	CASSHLTSGGHYEQYF	TRBD2	TRBJ2-7	TRBV4-1	NA
TGTGCCAGCAGATCTCAGGGAGGGGGGCAGCAGTACTTC	CASRSQGGGQQYF	NA	TRBJ2-7	TRBV5-4	NA
TGTGCCAGCAGTTACTCACGGTCTGGAAACACCATATATTTT	CASSYSRSGNTIYF	NA	TRBJ1-3	TRBV6-5	NA
TGTGCCAGCTCACCACTTGAGGGGGTAGGTAATTCACCCCTCCACTTT	CASSPLEGVGNSPLHF	NA	TRBJ1-6	TRBV18	NA
TGTGCCAGCAGCGACGGAAGCGGGGGAGGACCTACCGGGGAGCTGTTTTTT	CASSDGSGGGPTGELFF	TRBD2	TRBJ2-2	TRBV7-9	NA
TGTGCCAGCAGCTTTTACGGGGAGACCCAGTACTTC	CASSFYGETQYF	NA	TRBJ2-5	TRBV5-4	NA
TGTGCCAGCAGCCCTCGAGGAGGGGGCCTCACAGATACGCAGTATTTT	CASSPRGGGLTDTQYF	NA	TRBJ2-3	TRBV7-6	NA
TGTGCCAGCAGTTTAAATAATGGGGGCTCTGGCTACACCTTC	CASSLNNGGSGYTF	NA	TRBJ1-2	TRBV27	NA
TGCGCCAGCAGCATGGGACTTGGAAACACCATATATTTT	CASSMGLGNTIYF	NA	TRBJ1-3	TRBV5-1	few
TGTGCCTGGCACCTTCCGGGACAGGGGGAATTGGGAGTAGATTCACCCCTCCACTTT	CAWHLPGQGELGVDSPLHF	TRBD1	TRBJ1-6	TRBV30	NA
TGTGCCAGCTCACCCGGGAGTCAAGAGACCCAGTACTTC	CASSPGSQETQYF	NA	TRBJ2-5	TRBV18	once
TGTGCCAGCAGCTTGACGGGTAACACTGAAGCTTTCTTT	CASSLTGNTEAFF	NA	TRBJ1-1	TRBV7-8	NA
TGCGCCAGCAGTTTAGCGGGGGGGCAAGATACGCAGTATTTT	CASSLAGGQDTQYF	TRBD2	TRBJ2-3	TRBV10-1	NA
TGTGCCAGCTCACCTTCCCCGGTGAACACTGAAGCTTTCTTT	CASSPSPVNTEAFF	NA	TRBJ1-1	TRBV18	once
TGTGCCAGCTCACGCGGACTAGCGGATGAGCAGTTCTTC	CASSRGLADEQFF	TRBD2	TRBJ2-1	TRBV18	once
TGCGCCAGCAGCTCTGGATCGGACAGGGTCGGGGAGACCCAGTACTTC	CASSSGSDRVGETQYF	TRBD1	TRBJ2-5	TRBV5-1	NA
TGTGCCAGTAGCGGGACAGGGGCCTTTACGCAGTATTTT	CASSGTGAFTQYF	TRBD1	TRBJ2-3	TRBV19	few
TGTGCCAGCAGAGAGTACAGGGGGCGTCATTCACCCCTCCACTTT	CASREYRGRHSPLHF	TRBD1	TRBJ1-6	TRBV28	NA
TGTGCCACCAGTGATGGGGACAGGGGACAGCCCCAGCATTTT	CATSDGDRGQPQHF	TRBD1	TRBJ1-5	TRBV24-1	many
TGTGCCAGCAGGGGTATGACGGGTGAAGCTTTCTTT	CASRGMTGEAFF	NA	TRBJ1-1	TRBV25-1	NA
TGTGCCAGCAGCCCAGGGACAGGGGGCCTGAACACTGAAGCTTTCTTT	CASSPGTGGLNTEAFF	TRBD1	TRBJ1-1	TRBV3-1/TRBV3-2	NA
TGTGCCAGCAGTTACCCATCGGGGAGGAAAAGCTCCTACAATGAGCAGTTCTTC	CASSYPSGRKSSYNEQFF	NA	TRBJ2-1	TRBV6-2/TRBV6-3	NA
TGTGCCAGCAGCTTAATATCAGATACGCAGTATTTT	CASSLISDTQYF	NA	TRBJ2-3	TRBV7-2	NA
TGCGCCAGCAAAACACTAGCGGGGTTGGGTGCTGAGCAGTTCTTC	CASKTLAGLGAEQFF	TRBD2	TRBJ2-1	TRBV10-2	NA
TGTGCCAGCAGTACTATAACAACAGATACGCAGTATTTT	CASSTITTDTQYF	NA	TRBJ2-3	TRBV2	NA
TGTGCCAGCAGCCAAGGCGACAGATTCTCTGGAAACACCATATATTTT	CASSQGDRFSGNTIYF	NA	TRBJ1-3	TRBV3-1/TRBV3-2	NA
TGTGCCAGCAGCTTGCGAGCAACTAATGAAAAACTGTTTTTT	CASSLRATNEKLFF	NA	TRBJ1-4	TRBV5-6	NA